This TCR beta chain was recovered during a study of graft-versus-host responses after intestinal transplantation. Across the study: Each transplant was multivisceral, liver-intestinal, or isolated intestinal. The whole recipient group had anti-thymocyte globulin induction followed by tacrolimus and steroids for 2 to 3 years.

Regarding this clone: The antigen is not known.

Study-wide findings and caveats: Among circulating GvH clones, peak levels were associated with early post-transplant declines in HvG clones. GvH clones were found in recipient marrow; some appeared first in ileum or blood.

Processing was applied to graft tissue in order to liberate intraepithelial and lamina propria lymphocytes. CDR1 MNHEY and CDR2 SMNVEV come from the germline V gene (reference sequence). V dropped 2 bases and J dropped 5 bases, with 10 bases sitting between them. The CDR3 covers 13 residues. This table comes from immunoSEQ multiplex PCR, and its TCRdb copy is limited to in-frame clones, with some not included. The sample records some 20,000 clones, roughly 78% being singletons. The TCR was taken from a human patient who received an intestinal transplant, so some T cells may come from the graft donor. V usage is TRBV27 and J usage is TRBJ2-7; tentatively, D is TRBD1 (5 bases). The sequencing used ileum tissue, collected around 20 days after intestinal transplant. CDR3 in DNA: TGTGCCAGCAGTTTAGGCAGGGCCAACGAGCAGTACTTC. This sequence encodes CASSLGRANEQYF.